Shown below are 6 T cell receptor beta chains from a single sample sequenced in a study of T cell responses to AZD1222 COVID-19 vaccine. TCRdb's table, derived via immunoSEQ multiplex PCR, lists solely in-frame clones and lacks some. The sample contains 90,000 to 120,000 clones, more than 85% of which appear only once. This specimen was peripheral blood, taken on day 0 of AZD1222 vaccination. All receptors derive from an adult in good health.

The V call is TRBV7-3, the J call TRBJ1-1, with D tentatively TRBD1 (5 bases). Germline-derived CDR1 and CDR2 are SGHTA and FQGTGA. V gave up 5 bases and J gave up 4 bases, with 20 bases separating them. The CDR3 is 16 residues long. CDR3 sequence: CASSTQPGRVGTEAFF. CDR3 DNA: TGTGCCAGCAGCACTCAACCGGGACGCGTGGGCACTGAAGCTTTCTTT.

This chain links TRBV30 with TRBJ1-2, with a weak D call TRBD1 (5 bases). V was pared by 1 base and J by 6 bases, with 12 bases between. Germline assignment: CDR1 GTSNPN and CDR2 SVGIG (reference sequence). The CDR3 is made up of 13 amino acids. CDR3 residues: CAWSELGDHGYTF. The CDR3 DNA reads as TGTGCCTGGAGTGAATTAGGGGACCATGGCTACACCTTC.

This clone was seen just once. The DNA for the CDR3 is TGCAGCGTTGTAAGGACATTGAACACTGAAGCTTTCTTT. Protein sequence: CSVVRTLNTEAFF. The V call is TRBV29-1, the J call TRBJ1-1; weak D call: TRBD1 (5 bases). With 4 bases removed from V and 0 bases from J, the gap between germline ends came to 9 bases. Germline lookup yields CDR1 SQVTM and CDR2 ANQGSEA. CDR3 size: 13 residues.

The rearrangement uses TRBV9 and TRBJ2-2; TRBD2 is a possible D gene (5 bases). Germline V gives CDR1 SGDLS, CDR2 YYNGEE. The CDR3 contains 16 residues. V lost 0 bases, J lost 4 bases, and 13 bases lay in between. The CDR3: CASSVGARDLTGELFF. The CDR3 DNA reads TGTGCCAGCAGCGTAGGCGCGAGGGATCTCACCGGGGAGCTGTTTTTT.

The chain carries TRBV27 and TRBJ2-7, with D perhaps TRBD1 (5 bases). CDR3 length: 15 amino acids. Germline V gene data show CDR1 as MNHEY and CDR2 as SMNVEV (reference sequence). V gave up 5 bases and J gave up 3 bases, with 17 bases separating them. Written as DNA, the CDR3 is TGTGCCAGCAGTGACCCAGGGCAGGCCCACTACGAGCAGTACTTC. Its protein is CASSDPGQAHYEQYF.

The chain combines TRBV27 with TRBJ1-2; TRBD1 matches 8 bases. Germline V lookup: CDR1 MNHEY, CDR2 SMNVEV (reference sequence). The CDR3 length is 17 residues. Losses at the gene ends were 6 bases for V and 3 bases for J; bases not matched to a gene: 15. For the CDR3, the DNA is TGTGCCAGCAGCCCCATTGGGTATGGACAGGGACACTATGGCTACACCTTC. Encoded protein: CASSPIGYGQGHYGYTF.